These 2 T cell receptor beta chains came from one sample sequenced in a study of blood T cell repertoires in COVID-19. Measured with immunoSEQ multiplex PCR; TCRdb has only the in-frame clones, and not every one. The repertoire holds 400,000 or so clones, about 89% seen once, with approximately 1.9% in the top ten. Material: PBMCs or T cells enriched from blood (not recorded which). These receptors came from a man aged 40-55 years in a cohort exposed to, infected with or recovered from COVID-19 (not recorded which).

CDR3 residues: CASSTTGRSYNEQFF. The CDR3 DNA reads TGTGCCAGCAGTACCACAGGGAGAAGCTACAATGAGCAGTTCTTC. This sequence joins TRBV28 and TRBJ2-1, with a tentative D call TRBD1 (6 bases). The germline V gene has CDR1 MDHEN and CDR2 SYDVKM. The V end lost 5 bases, the J end lost 3 bases, and 14 bases lay between the germline ends. This CDR3 has 15 residues.

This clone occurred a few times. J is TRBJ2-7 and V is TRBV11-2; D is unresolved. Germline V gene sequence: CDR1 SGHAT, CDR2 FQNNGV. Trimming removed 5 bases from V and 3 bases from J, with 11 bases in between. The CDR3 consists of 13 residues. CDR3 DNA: TGTGCCAGCAGCCCGCCGGCGGTCTACGAGCAGTACTTC. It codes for CASSPPAVYEQYF.